The sequence of this T cell receptor beta chain was determined in a study of T-cell reconstitution after alpha-beta-depleted transplantation in children. This clonotype has at least ten counts. Unique molecular identifiers featured in how the TCRbeta library was prepared. TCRdb used MiXCR to reprocess the PCR reads, holding one entry per CDR3 protein. The sample contains 750,000 to 950,000 distinct CDR3 sequences, around 17% of which appear only once. V was pared by 0 bases and J by 2 bases, with 3 bases between. The CDR3 consists of 13 residues. The germline V gene encodes CDR1 SGHRS and CDR2 YFSETQ.

The sequence was obtained from a male patient younger than 18 who had a stem cell transplant for acute lymphoblastic leukemia, so the T cells may come from the graft donor. Here the sequenced sample was PBMCs, mostly from graft donor cells, taken 360 days after TCRalphabeta/CD19-depleted stem cell transplant. The chain carries TRBV5-1 and TRBJ1-3, with D unresolved. This CDR3 is CASSLGPGNTIYF. In nucleotides, the CDR3 is TGCGCCAGCAGCTTGGGACCTGGAAACACCATATATTTT. Supplemented by reference TRBV5-1 and TRBJ1-3, the full variable domain reads KAGVTQTPRYLIKTRGQQVTLSCSPISGHRSVSWYQQTPGQGLQFLFEYFSETQRNKGNFPGRFSGRQFSNSRSEMNVSTLELGDSALYLCASSLGPGNTIYFGEGSWLTVV.